These 14 T cell receptor beta chains originate from one sample sequenced in a study of blood T cell repertoires in COVID-19 (TCRdb year 2020). Library preparation used the immunoSEQ multiplex PCR assay. In TCRdb, the immuneACCESS table is reduced to in-frame sequences with V and J assigned. These tables do not hold every clone; where another copy was compared, an unresolved V gene accounts for under half, and the others remain unexplained. The sample table shows just over 300,000 clones, and 89% are seen once. 8% to 10% of the sample lies in the top ten. Sample: PBMCs or T cells enriched from blood (not recorded which). The origin of the receptors is a middle-aged woman who had recovered from COVID-19.

The CDR3 DNA sequence: TGTGCCAGCAGCGTAGAGGGCGGGGGGGCTAGTGAGACCCAGTACTTC. Protein sequence: CASSVEGGGASETQYF. The V call is TRBV9, the J call TRBJ2-5; 9 nucleotides match TRBD2. Losses at the gene ends were 0 bases for V and 5 bases for J; bases not matched to a gene: 8. CDR1 and CDR2 from the germline V gene are SGDLS and YYNGEE. The CDR3 is 16 amino acids.

This clone came up once. The rearrangement joins TRBV27 to TRBJ2-5; 9 positions match TRBD2. This CDR3 region has 13 residues. Per germline, CDR1 MNHEY and CDR2 SMNVEV (reference sequence). The V gene end was trimmed by 7 bases and the J gene end by 5 bases; junction bases not matched to a gene: 5. CDR3 in amino acids: CASKASGAETQYF. As DNA, the CDR3 is TGTGCCAGCAAGGCTAGCGGGGCGGAGACCCAGTACTTC.

This chain connects TRBV3-1 (or the pseudogene TRBV3-2) to TRBJ1-2; the D is unclear. Trimming took off 3 bases at V and 6 bases at J, with 8 bases between the two ends. CDR3 length equals 12 residues. From germline, CDR1 is LGHDT and CDR2 YNNKEL (reference sequence). CDR3 nucleotide sequence: TGTGCCAGCAGCCATCTTCTAGATGGCTACACCTTC. It encodes CASSHLLDGYTF.

This chain uses TRBV5-6 with TRBJ2-7; weak D call: TRBD2 (6 bases). Trimming cost V 2 bases and J 7 bases, with 13 bases left between them. Germline CDR1 is SGHDT and CDR2 is YYEEEE. CDR3 length equals 13 residues. This CDR3 reads CASSLTGAGEQYF. CDR3 bases: TGTGCCAGCAGCTTAACTGGGGCGGGGGAGCAGTACTTC.

The rearrangement links TRBV30 to TRBJ2-7; D might be TRBD2 (6 bases). Germline CDR1 GTSNPN, CDR2 SVGIG (reference sequence). The germline V and J ends were trimmed by 3 bases and 0 bases, with 12 bases remaining between them. The CDR3 has 14 amino acids. CDR3 in DNA: TGTGCCTGGAGGAGGAGGGGATTCTCCTACGAGCAGTACTTC. The encoded protein is CAWRRRGFSYEQYF.

This clone was recorded once. This chain connects TRBV7-2 to TRBJ2-1; no clear D gene. V was pared by 4 bases and J by 5 bases, with 9 bases between. The germline gives CDR1 SGHTA, CDR2 FQGNSA. The CDR3 runs 13 residues. The CDR3 sequence is CASSSTTDNEQFF. Here the CDR3 DNA reads TGTGCCAGCAGCTCAACTACTGACAATGAGCAGTTCTTC.

The rearrangement uses TRBV11-3 and TRBJ2-3; TRBD1 is a possible D gene (5 bases). The V gene's germline CDR1 is SGHNT and CDR2 YENEEA. The CDR3 totals 15 residues. Deletions cut 5 bases from V and 6 bases from J, with 18 bases between. DNA of the CDR3: TGTGCCAGCAGCGCCGACAGAGCCCGTGGGGATACGCAGTATTTT. This codes for CASSADRARGDTQYF. The whole variable domain, remainder taken from reference TRBV11-3 and TRBJ2-3, is EAGVVQSPRYKIIEKKQPVAFWCNPISGHNTLYWYLQNLGQGPELLIRYENEEAVDDSQLPKDRFSAERLKGVDSTLKIQPAELGDSAVYLCASSADRARGDTQYFGPGTRLTVL.

This clone has only a few counts. The gene calls are TRBV10-1 and TRBJ2-7; D not resolved. From germline, CDR1 is WNHNN and CDR2 SYGVQD (reference sequence). The V end lost 3 bases, the J end lost 3 bases, and 9 bases lay between the germline ends. This CDR3 has 13 amino acids. CDR3 region: CASSELADYEQYF. The DNA of the CDR3 is TGCGCCAGCAGTGAATTGGCAGACTACGAGCAGTACTTC.

This clone came up a few times. The genes are TRBV9 and TRBJ1-2; D is unresolved. CDR1 is SGDLS, CDR2 YYNGEE, per germline. Deletions cut 0 bases from V and 4 bases from J, with 10 bases between. The CDR3 totals 14 residues. This CDR3 reads CASSVDHPSYGYTF. CDR3 coding DNA: TGTGCCAGCAGCGTAGATCATCCCAGCTATGGCTACACCTTC.

The genes are TRBV29-1 and TRBJ1-4; 7 bases are a match to TRBD1. The V segment lost 6 bases and the J segment 8 bases; nucleotides outside the gene matches: 18. The V gene's germline CDR1 is SQVTM and CDR2 ANQGSEA. The CDR3 length is 16 residues. The CDR3 protein is CSVTQRQGEWSEKLFF. DNA for the CDR3: TGCAGCGTCACGCAGCGACAGGGAGAATGGAGCGAAAAACTGTTTTTT.

J is TRBJ2-3 and V is TRBV5-6; 12 nucleotides align to TRBD2. This CDR3 has 16 residues. Trimming removed 1 base from V and 5 bases from J; junction bases left unmatched: 5. Per the germline V gene, CDR1 is SGHDT and CDR2 is YYEEEE. As DNA, the CDR3 is TGTGCCAGCAGCTTGCCTAGCGGGGGGGCCTTAGATACGCAGTATTTT. Protein product: CASSLPSGGALDTQYF.

The V and J genes are TRBV7-6 and TRBJ2-2; TRBD1 matches at 8 bases. This CDR3 has 14 residues. V shed 4 bases, J shed 5 bases, and the junction held 3 bases outside the gene matches. Germline V gives CDR1 SGHVS, CDR2 FNYEAQ. CDR3 in amino acids: CASSSRQGTGELFF. DNA for the CDR3: TGTGCCAGCAGCTCCAGACAGGGGACCGGGGAGCTGTTTTTT.

J is TRBJ2-7 and V is TRBV19, with TRBD1 matching 9 bases. The germline gives CDR1 LNHDA, CDR2 SQIVND (reference sequence). The CDR3 is made up of 15 amino acids. The trim removed 6 bases at V and 3 bases at J, leaving 9 bases unmatched. In DNA form, the CDR3 reads TGTGCCAGTAGGAGACAAGGGACAGGGAACTACGAGCAGTACTTC. Amino acid sequence: CASRRQGTGNYEQYF. Together with reference TRBV19 and TRBJ2-7, the CDR3 gives the full variable domain: DGGITQSPKYLFRKEGQNVTLSCEQNLNHDAMYWYRQDPGQGLRLIYYSQIVNDFQKGDIAEGYSVSREKKESFPLTVTSAQKNPTAFYLCASRRQGTGNYEQYFGPGTRLTVT.

The chain joins TRBV7-2 to TRBJ1-1; TRBD1 might be the D (6 bases). This CDR3 has 16 amino acids. CDR1 SGHTA and CDR2 FQGNSA come from the germline V gene. V lost 0 bases, J lost 5 bases, and 16 bases lay in between. The CDR3 reads CASSLASGDGETEAFF. The CDR3 DNA follows: TGTGCCAGCAGCTTAGCGTCAGGGGATGGGGAAACTGAAGCTTTCTTT.